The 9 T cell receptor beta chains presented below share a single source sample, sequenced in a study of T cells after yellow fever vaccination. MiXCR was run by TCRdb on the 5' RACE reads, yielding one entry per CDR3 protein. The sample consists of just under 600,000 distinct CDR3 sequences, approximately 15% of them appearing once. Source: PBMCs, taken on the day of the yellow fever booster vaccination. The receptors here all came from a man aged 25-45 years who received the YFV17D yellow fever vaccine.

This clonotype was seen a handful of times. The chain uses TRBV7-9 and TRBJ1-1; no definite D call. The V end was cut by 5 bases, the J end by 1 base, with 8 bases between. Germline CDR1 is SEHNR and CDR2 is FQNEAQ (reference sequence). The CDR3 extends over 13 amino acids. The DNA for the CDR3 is TGTGCCAGCAGCAAAGATCCGAACACTGAAGCTTTCTTT. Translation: CASSKDPNTEAFF.

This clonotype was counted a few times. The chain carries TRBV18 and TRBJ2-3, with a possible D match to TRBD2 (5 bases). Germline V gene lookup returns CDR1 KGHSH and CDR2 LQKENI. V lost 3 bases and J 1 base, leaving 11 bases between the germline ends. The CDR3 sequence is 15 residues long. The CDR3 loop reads CASSPSSGGTDTQYF. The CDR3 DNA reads TGTGCCAGCTCACCCTCCAGCGGTGGCACAGATACGCAGTATTTT.

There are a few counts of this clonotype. The CDR3 region is CASSLAGRGSPLHF. The CDR3 DNA reads as TGTGCCAGCAGCTTAGCGGGCCGGGGTTCACCCCTCCACTTT. This chain links TRBV11-2 with TRBJ1-6; no reliable D call. Trimming left V 1 base short and J 9 bases short, with 10 bases between. The length of the CDR3 is 14 residues. Germline CDR1 SGHAT, CDR2 FQNNGV.

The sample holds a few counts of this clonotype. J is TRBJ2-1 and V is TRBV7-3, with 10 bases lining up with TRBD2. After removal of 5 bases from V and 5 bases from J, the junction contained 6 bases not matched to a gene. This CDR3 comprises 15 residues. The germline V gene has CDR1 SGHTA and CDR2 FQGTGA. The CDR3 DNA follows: TGTGCCAGCAGCCCTCACGGACTAGCGGACAATGAGCAGTTCTTC. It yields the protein CASSPHGLADNEQFF.

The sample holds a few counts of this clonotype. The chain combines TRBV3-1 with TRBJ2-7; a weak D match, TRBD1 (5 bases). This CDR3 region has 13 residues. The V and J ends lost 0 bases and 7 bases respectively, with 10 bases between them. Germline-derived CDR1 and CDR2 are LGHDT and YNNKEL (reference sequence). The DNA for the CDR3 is TGTGCCAGCAGCCAAGATGGGCAGGGAGAGCAGTACTTC. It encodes CASSQDGQGEQYF.

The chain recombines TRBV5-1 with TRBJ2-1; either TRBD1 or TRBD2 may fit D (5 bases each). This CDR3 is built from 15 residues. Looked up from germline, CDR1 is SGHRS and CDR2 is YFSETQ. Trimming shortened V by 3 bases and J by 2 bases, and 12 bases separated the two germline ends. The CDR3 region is CASSSTGRTYNEQFF. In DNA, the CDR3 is TGCGCCAGCAGCTCTACGGGACGGACCTACAATGAGCAGTTCTTC.

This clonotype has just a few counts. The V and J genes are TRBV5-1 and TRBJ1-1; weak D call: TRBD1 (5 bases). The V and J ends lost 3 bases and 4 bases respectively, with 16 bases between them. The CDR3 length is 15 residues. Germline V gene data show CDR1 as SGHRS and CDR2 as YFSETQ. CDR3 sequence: CASSYQGSQSTEAFF. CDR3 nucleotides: TGCGCCAGCAGCTACCAGGGAAGTCAATCCACTGAAGCTTTCTTT.

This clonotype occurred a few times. In DNA, the CDR3 is TGTGCCAGCAGCTCCTACGGTGGAGCCCAGCATTTT. This translates into CASSSYGGAQHF. V gene TRBV7-9 combines with J gene TRBJ1-5; D gene ambiguous. Trimming shortened V by 4 bases and J by 11 bases, and 12 bases separated the two germline ends. CDR3 length: 12 residues. The germline CDR1 and CDR2 sequences are SEHNR and FQNEAQ (reference sequence). The full variable domain, its missing parts supplied by reference TRBV7-9 and TRBJ1-5, is DTGVSQNPRHKITKRGQNVTFRCDPISEHNRLYWYRQTLGQGPEFLTYFQNEAQLEKSRLLSDRFSAERPKGSFSTLEIQRTEQGDSAMYLCASSSYGGAQHFGDGTRLSIL.

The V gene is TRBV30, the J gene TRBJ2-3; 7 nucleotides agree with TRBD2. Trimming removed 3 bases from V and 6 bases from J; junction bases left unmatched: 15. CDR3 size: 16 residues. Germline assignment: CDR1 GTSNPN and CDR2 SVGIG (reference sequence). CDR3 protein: CAWSPVGAGKRDTQYF. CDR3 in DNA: TGTGCCTGGAGCCCGGTAGGAGCGGGAAAGCGGGATACGCAGTATTTT.